Described below is a single T cell receptor (beta chain) sequence and its context. The data derive from a study of blood T cell repertoires in COVID-19. Study-level information: Whether acute or convalescent, the COVID-19 samples came from the United States, Italy and Spain. Sources were T cells, B-cell-depleted T cells, or PBMCs; the material itself was cDNA or gDNA.

After removal of 6 bases from V and 2 bases from J, the junction contained 7 bases not matched to a gene. Germline lookup yields CDR1 MGHRA and CDR2 YSYEKL. The CDR3 consists of 17 residues. In the original analysis: From reference gene primer amplification, estimates of nucleated cell counts were derived. Measured with immunoSEQ multiplex PCR; TCRdb has only the in-frame clones, and not every one. That table is the source of V, J and clone size, and D and trimming were worked out from the DNA. In the table there are about 370,000 clones, around 92% of which are singletons. The TCR originated in a woman aged 25 to 39 with COVID-19, enrolled during active disease. V usage is TRBV4-1 and J usage is TRBJ2-1; 13 bases fit TRBD2. Sequenced input: peripheral blood. Here the CDR3 DNA reads TGCGCCAGCAGTCGCACTAGCGGGGGGGCTACCTACAATGAGCAGTTCTTC. Its translation: CASSRTSGGATYNEQFF.